The 21 T cell receptor beta chains listed next were all sequenced from one sample in a study of blood T cells in healthy people across ages. Next came a second PCR, run for about 6 to 11 cycles, which used a sample-barcoded 5' primer along with a J-beta primer mix. TCRdb re-called the 5' RACE reads through MiXCR, storing one row per CDR3 protein. The sample consists of 1.5 million to 2 million distinct CDR3 sequences, approximately 50% of them appearing once. The sequencing input was blood. The receptor set was obtained from a woman aged 40 to 49 in good health.

This rearrangement joins TRBV20-1 to TRBJ2-4, with 7 bases lining up with TRBD1. The germline V gene has CDR1 DFQATT and CDR2 SNEGSKA (reference sequence). The CDR3 loop spans 13 amino acids. Trimming removed 6 bases from V and 5 bases from J; junction bases left unmatched: 7. The CDR3 bases are TGCAGTGCACATAAAGGGACAGAAAACATTCAGTACTTC. This sequence encodes CSAHKGTENIQYF.

This clonotype showed up just a few times. This rearrangement joins TRBV4-1 to TRBJ1-2; TRBD1 matches at 9 bases. Germline-derived CDR1 and CDR2 are MGHRA and YSYEKL. Trimming removed 0 bases from V and 2 bases from J; junction bases left unmatched: 7. CDR3 length: 17 amino acids. CDR3 sequence (DNA): TGCGCCAGCAGCCAAGACCCGGGACAGGGCGGGAACTATGGCTACACCTTC. Residues: CASSQDPGQGGNYGYTF.

This clonotype was detected only a few times. This sequence joins TRBV4-3 and TRBJ2-5, with D maybe TRBD1 (6 bases). The J call is in doubt because the DNA end fits TRBJ2-7 better. This CDR3 has 13 amino acids. Germline V lookup: CDR1 LGHNA, CDR2 YSLEER. The CDR3, as DNA: TGCGCCAGCAGCCGGCGGACAGTCGACGAGCAGTACTTC. Translated, it gives CASSRRTVDEQYF.

This chain connects TRBV7-2 to TRBJ1-6, with 8 bases fitting TRBD1. Germline CDR1 and CDR2: SGHTA and FQGNSA. This CDR3 comprises 14 residues. With V trimmed by 7 bases and J by 8 bases, 7 bases remained unmatched. CDR3 in DNA: TGTGCCAGCAAGCCGGGACAGGAATATTCACCCCTCCACTTT. Translated, it gives CASKPGQEYSPLHF.

CDR3 coding DNA: TGTGCCAGCAGTGACAAGCGGGACAGACGACTAGCCACAGATACGCAGTATTTT. Amino acids: CASSDKRDRRLATDTQYF. J is TRBJ2-3 and V is TRBV6-1; possibly TRBD1 or TRBD2 for D (7 bases each). This CDR3 spans 18 amino acids. Germline loops: CDR1 MNHNS, CDR2 SASEGT. V lost 3 bases and J lost 2, with 21 bases in between.

This clonotype appeared a few times. This chain links TRBV7-6 with TRBJ1-1; a possible D gene is TRBD1 (6 bases). Between the trimmed V and J ends, which lost 0 bases and 6 bases, there was a span of 14 bases. CDR3 size: 15 residues. Germline CDR1 is SGHVS and CDR2 is FNYEAQ. As DNA, the CDR3 is TGTGCCAGCAGCTTAGCGCTATGGGGGGGCTCTGAAGCTTTCTTT. This encodes CASSLALWGGSEAFF.

J is TRBJ2-5 and V is TRBV9; D not certain. Trimming left V 0 bases short and J 1 base short, with 10 bases between. The CDR3 has 15 amino acids. CDR1 and CDR2 from the germline V gene are SGDLS and YYNGEE. CDR3 in DNA: TGTGCCAGCAGCGTAGAGTACAGATTCCAAGAGACCCAGTACTTC. This encodes CASSVEYRFQETQYF.

V and J are TRBV15 and TRBJ2-3; 8 positions agree with TRBD2. V shed 0 bases and J 2 bases; nucleotides not matched to a gene: 4. Germline V lookup: CDR1 LNHNV, CDR2 YYDKDF (reference sequence). The CDR3 length is 16 residues. This CDR3 is CATSRERGGITDTQYF. The CDR3 DNA reads TGTGCCACCAGCAGAGAACGGGGGGGTATCACAGATACGCAGTATTTT.

The chain is built from TRBV6-6 and TRBJ2-3; 14 nucleotides agree with TRBD2. Germline V CDR1 and CDR2: MNHNY, SVGAGI (reference sequence). The CDR3 runs 17 residues. The junction had 9 bases not matched to a gene; V was cut back by 6 bases and J by 4 bases. This CDR3 is CASSSPGLAGVADTQYF. The CDR3 DNA reads TGTGCCAGCAGCTCCCCGGGACTAGCGGGGGTAGCAGATACGCAGTATTTT.

The gene calls are TRBV4-3 and TRBJ2-4; TRBD2 might be the D (5 bases). The closer fit of TRBJ2-5 to the DNA end suggests the J call may be wrong. The germline V gene encodes CDR1 LGHNA and CDR2 YSLEER. The CDR3 runs to 13 residues. The DNA of the CDR3 is TGCGCCAGCAGCCAGGGGAGCGACGGGACCCAGTACTTC. Encoded protein: CASSQGSDGTQYF.

DNA for the CDR3: TGTGCCACCAGCACCAGGGAGTCCCCAGATACGCAGTATTTT. Its translation: CATSTRESPDTQYF. The rearrangement uses TRBV15 and TRBJ2-3; D may correspond to TRBD1 or TRBD2 (5 bases each). The CDR3 sequence is 14 residues long. Per germline, CDR1 LNHNV and CDR2 YYDKDF (reference sequence). V dropped 4 bases and J dropped 4 bases, with 12 bases sitting between them. Full variable domain (outside the CDR3, taken from reference TRBV15 and TRBJ2-3): DAMVIQNPRYQVTQFGKPVTLSCSQTLNHNVMYWYQQKSSQAPKLLFHYYDKDFNNEADTPDNFQSRRPNTSFCFLDIRSPGLGDTAMYLCATSTRESPDTQYFGPGTRLTVL.

The genes are TRBV9 and TRBJ2-3; no clear D gene. This CDR3 is built from 16 residues. V was clipped by 0 bases and J by 2 bases, with 13 bases between them. CDR1 and CDR2 (germline): SGDLS, YYNGEE. CDR3 nucleotides: TGTGCCAGCAGCGTAGAGTCTAGTCTTCTCACAGATACGCAGTATTTT. It yields the protein CASSVESSLLTDTQYF.

The V and J genes are TRBV4-1 and TRBJ2-1; 8 bases line up with TRBD2. CDR1 is MGHRA, CDR2 YSYEKL, per germline. The CDR3 totals 12 residues. With 1 base clipped from V and 12 bases from J, the junction kept 2 bases outside the gene matches. The CDR3 reads CASSQGAGGQFF. The CDR3 nucleotides read TGCGCCAGCAGCCAAGGGGCGGGGGGGCAGTTCTTC.

The genes are TRBV20-1 and TRBJ1-6, with D tentatively TRBD1 (5 bases). Trimming took off 3 bases at V and 2 bases at J, with 8 bases between the two ends. The length of the CDR3 is 14 residues. From germline, CDR1 is DFQATT and CDR2 SNEGSKA (reference sequence). CDR3 nucleotides: TGCAGTGCTAGGGGACGGCCCTATAATTCACCCCTCCACTTT. Encoded protein: CSARGRPYNSPLHF.

J is TRBJ2-5 and V is TRBV7-9; the match to TRBD2 covers 9 bases. The end of the DNA fits TRBJ2-7 better, so the J call may be wrong. Per the germline V gene, CDR1 is SEHNR and CDR2 is FQNEAQ (reference sequence). The CDR3 totals 14 residues. The CDR3 DNA follows: TGTGCCAGCAGCCGGAGACTAGCGGAGTACGAGCAGTACTTC. Amino acid sequence: CASSRRLAEYEQYF.

V usage is TRBV4-2 and J usage is TRBJ2-7, with 8 positions matching TRBD2. The V gene's germline CDR1 is LGHNA and CDR2 YNFKEQ. V gave up 0 bases and J gave up 6 bases; unmatched junction bases: 7. The CDR3 loop spans 15 amino acids. CDR3 nucleotide sequence: TGTGCCAGCAGCCAAGATCGGGGGGGGCCCTCCGAGCAGTACTTC. It translates to CASSQDRGGPSEQYF.

V usage is TRBV28 and J usage is TRBJ2-1; 9 bases align to TRBD2. J lost 6 bases, V lost 4 bases, and 7 bases had no gene match. This CDR3 comprises 15 residues. CDR1 and CDR2 from the germline V gene are MDHEN and SYDVKM. CDR3 nucleotide sequence: TGTGCCAGCAGTTGGCCGGGACTAGCAGGCAATGAGCAGTTCTTC. Translation: CASSWPGLAGNEQFF. Supplemented by reference TRBV28 and TRBJ2-1, the full variable domain reads DVKVTQSSRYLVKRTGEKVFLECVQDMDHENMFWYRQDPGLGLRLIYFSYDVKMKEKGDIPEGYSVSREKKERFSLILESASTNQTSMYLCASSWPGLAGNEQFFGPGTRLTVL.

This clonotype has just a few counts. This chain uses TRBV7-2 with TRBJ2-7, with 9 bases fitting TRBD1. The CDR3 is 14 amino acids. From germline, CDR1 is SGHTA and CDR2 FQGNSA. V gave up 5 bases and J gave up 3 bases; unmatched junction bases: 5. This CDR3 reads CASSASGQGYEQYF. For the CDR3, the DNA is TGTGCCAGCAGCGCTTCGGGACAGGGCTACGAGCAGTACTTC.

V usage is TRBV6-5 and J usage is TRBJ2-1; D may be TRBD2 (5 bases). CDR1 and CDR2 (germline): MNHEY, SVGAGI. The ends were cut back, 6 bases at V and 13 bases at J, with 16 bases in the middle. The CDR3 runs to 12 residues. The CDR3 reads CASREAQETQFF. CDR3 sequence (DNA): TGTGCCAGCAGGGAGGCCCAAGAGACCCAGTTCTTC.

This clonotype was counted only a few times. This chain links TRBV9 with TRBJ2-1; TRBD2 matches at 9 bases. CDR3 length: 16 residues. Trimming at V came to 0 bases and at J to 8 bases, leaving 9 bases not matched to a gene. Germline values: CDR1 SGDLS, CDR2 YYNGEE. CDR3 protein: CASSVEGTSMFDEQFF. The CDR3, as DNA: TGTGCCAGCAGCGTAGAGGGGACTAGCATGTTTGATGAGCAGTTCTTC. Filled out from reference TRBV9 and TRBJ2-1, the complete variable domain reads DSGVTQTPKHLITATGQRVTLRCSPRSGDLSVYWYQQSLDQGLQFLIQYYNGEERAKGNILERFSAQQFPDLHSELNLSSLELGDSALYFCASSVEGTSMFDEQFFGPGTRLTVL.

In this sample, this clonotype turned up a few times. V usage is TRBV6-1 and J usage is TRBJ2-1; 11 nucleotides match TRBD1. The CDR3 has 16 amino acids. V lost 4 bases to trimming and J lost 8 bases; unmatched junction nucleotides: 10. Germline-derived CDR1 and CDR2 are MNHNS and SASEGT. The CDR3 DNA sequence: TGTGCCAGCAGTGGCCCCGGGACAGGGGGTCTGCATGAGCAGTTCTTC. Translation gives CASSGPGTGGLHEQFF.